These 26 T cell receptor beta chains share one sample of origin, sequenced in a study of regulatory T cells in long-lasting Graves disease (dated by TCRdb to 2020 to 2023). The time point label corresponds to: newly diagnosed GD, antithyroid drugs for less than 3 months. For both TCR sequencing and RNA sequencing, RNA was extracted from PBMCs in TRIzol. The method was multiplex PCR. Data came from an Illumina HiSeq 4000. CDR3 regions were amplified by Arm-PCR with iRepertoire HTBI primers to construct TCR beta libraries. In TCRdb, the public reads were trimmed at Q25 with fastp and aligned with MiXCR, with productive beta chains retained. For every CDR3 protein sequence, its rows merge into one entry that carries the most common genes and DNA. This sample holds some 600,000 distinct CDR3 sequences; about 16% were observed only once. Approximately 12% of the sample is held by the ten biggest clonotypes.

These data also formed part of another study, on T cells in Graves' hyperthyroidism and ophthalmopathy.

This specimen was peripheral blood mononuclear cells (PBMCs), taken at new diagnosis, from a patient treated with antithyroid drugs. Receptor source: a young man with Graves disease. Donor details come from another sample of the same person, matched by shared clones.

This clonotype has just a few counts. This rearrangement joins TRBV19 to TRBJ1-1; 7 bases map to TRBD1. The CDR3 totals 13 residues. CDR1 is LNHDA and CDR2 is SQIVND in the germline V gene (reference sequence). After removal of 7 bases from V and 6 bases from J, the junction contained 8 bases not matched to a gene. The CDR3 loop reads CASTDREPPEAFF. CDR3 in DNA: TGTGCCAGTACTGACAGGGAGCCCCCTGAAGCTTTCTTT.

This clonotype was detected only a few times. The chain recombines TRBV9 with TRBJ2-5; 9 nucleotides align to TRBD1. From germline, CDR1 is SGDLS and CDR2 YYNGEE. The CDR3 is 15 amino acids. V shed 3 bases, J shed 5 bases, and the junction held 8 bases outside the gene matches. The CDR3: CASSATQGARETQYF. For the CDR3, the DNA is TGTGCCAGCAGCGCTACACAGGGGGCAAGGGAGACCCAGTACTTC.

Worth noting for this clonotype: A single base separates this from a much larger clone, so it may be a read error. The chain links TRBV12-3 or TRBV12-4 to TRBJ1-2, with 7 bases identical to TRBD1. V shed 6 bases, J shed 8 bases, and the junction held 9 bases outside the gene matches. The CDR3 is made up of 13 amino acids. The CDR3 protein is CASRRGTVGGYTF. The CDR3 nucleotides are TGTGCCAGCAGAAGGGGGACAGTAGGCGGCTACACCTTC.

This clonotype turned up a few times. The rearrangement uses TRBV24-1 and TRBJ2-2, with 8 bases identical to TRBD1. In germline, CDR1 is KGHDR, CDR2 SFDVKD. V lost 3 bases to trimming and J lost 3 bases; unmatched junction nucleotides: 2. The CDR3 totals 15 residues. For the CDR3, the DNA is TGTGCCACCAGTGATCGGACAGGGCACACCGGGGAGCTGTTTTTT. As protein: CATSDRTGHTGELFF.

This clonotype has just a few counts. The rearrangement uses TRBV5-1 and TRBJ2-1; D may be TRBD1 (5 bases). Trimming removed 5 bases at V and 7 bases at J, with 16 bases between. Germline V gives CDR1 SGHRS, CDR2 YFSETQ. The CDR3 extends over 14 amino acids. The CDR3 here is CASRDIPVVNEQFF. CDR3 nucleotide sequence: TGCGCCAGCAGGGACATCCCGGTAGTGAATGAGCAGTTCTTC.

This clonotype was seen a handful of times. The chain joins TRBV6-1 to TRBJ1-6; D perhaps matches TRBD1 (6 bases). Trimming cost V 2 bases and J 9 bases, with 17 bases left between them. The germline V gene encodes CDR1 MNHNS and CDR2 SASEGT. The CDR3 is 16 residues long. CDR3 nucleotides: TGTGCCAGCAGTGAATATGGGGACGGAGGGGGTTCACCCCTCCACTTT. It translates to CASSEYGDGGGSPLHF.

The genes are TRBV11-3 and TRBJ2-3, with unresolved D. This CDR3 region has 17 residues. Germline CDR1 reads SGHNT; CDR2 reads YENEEA. Deletions cut 4 bases from V and 2 bases from J, with 19 bases between. The DNA of the CDR3 is TGTGCCAGCAGCTATGCCGGTGAGCCGGCCACCACAGATACGCAGTATTTT. This encodes CASSYAGEPATTDTQYF.

Ten or more counts support this clonotype. The chain employs TRBV5-1 and TRBJ2-5; 7 positions match TRBD1. CDR3 length equals 14 residues. Germline assignment: CDR1 SGHRS and CDR2 YFSETQ. V was pared by 4 bases and J by 5 bases, with 8 bases of the junction left unmatched. The CDR3 reads CASSTRDSQETQYF. Written as DNA, the CDR3 is TGCGCCAGCAGCACACGGGACAGTCAGGAGACCCAGTACTTC.

This clonotype has a count of ten or more. This sequence joins TRBV18 and TRBJ2-5, with D uncertain. CDR1 is KGHSH, CDR2 LQKENI, per germline. The CDR3 runs 14 residues. Trimming left V 3 bases short and J 3 bases short, with 11 bases between. The DNA for the CDR3 is TGTGCCAGCTCACCCGTAGGAAGGGAAGAGACCCAGTACTTC. It specifies CASSPVGREETQYF.

This clonotype has a count of ten or more. This rearrangement joins TRBV7-2 to TRBJ2-4; tentatively, D is TRBD2 (5 bases). The CDR3 loop spans 17 amino acids. The germline V and J ends were trimmed by 5 bases and 1 base, with 18 bases remaining between them. Per the germline V gene, CDR1 is SGHTA and CDR2 is FQGNSA. CDR3 in DNA: TGTGCCAGCAGCCCACCCCGAGGATGGGAGGCCAAAAACATTCAGTACTTC. This encodes CASSPPRGWEAKNIQYF.

In its sample, this clonotype was seen a few times. V and J are TRBV5-1 and TRBJ1-6; 8 bases fit TRBD1. There are 16 residues in the CDR3. From germline, CDR1 is SGHRS and CDR2 YFSETQ. The J segment lost 6 bases and the V segment lost 4 bases, leaving 9 bases of the junction unmatched. CDR3 in DNA: TGCGCCAGCAGCCAGATGGGGACAGGCGTTAATTCACCCCTCCACTTT. Protein product: CASSQMGTGVNSPLHF.

The chain employs TRBV3-1 and TRBJ2-2, with D hard to call. The V end lost 6 bases, the J end lost 5 bases, and 7 bases lay between the germline ends. From germline, CDR1 is LGHDT and CDR2 YNNKEL (reference sequence). This CDR3 is 12 amino acids long. The CDR3 DNA follows: TGTGCCAGCAGACAGAGTACCGGGGAGCTGTTTTTT. Protein sequence: CASRQSTGELFF.

This rearrangement joins TRBV10-2 to TRBJ2-7; D possibly corresponds to TRBD1 (5 bases). Germline V gene sequence: CDR1 WSHSY, CDR2 SAAADI. This CDR3 contains 13 residues. The CDR3 region is CEKALRDSYEQYF. CDR3 bases: TGCGAAAAAGCCCTCAGGGACTCCTACGAGCAGTACTTC.

This clonotype appeared many times. The gene calls are TRBV20-1 and TRBJ2-1; the match to TRBD2 covers 8 bases. Germline-derived CDR1 and CDR2 are DFQATT and SNEGSKA (reference sequence). The V and J ends lost 2 bases and 1 base, in that order; junction bases with no gene match: 7. The CDR3 consists of 16 residues. The CDR3: CSARPIAGSSYNEQFF. CDR3 sequence (DNA): TGCAGTGCTAGACCCATAGCGGGATCTTCCTACAATGAGCAGTTCTTC.

Turning to this clonotype: A much larger clone differs by one base, so this may be a read error. V and J are TRBV6-2 or TRBV6-3 and TRBJ2-1; D may be TRBD2 (7 bases). CDR1 MNHEY and CDR2 SVGEGT come from the germline V gene. Trimming left V 3 bases short and J 7 bases short, with 16 bases between. The CDR3 spans 15 residues. CDR3 protein: CASSYEGGSTNEQFF. The CDR3 bases are TGTGCCAGCAGTTATGAGGGGGGGTCAACAAATGAGCAGTTCTTC.

V usage is TRBV14 and J usage is TRBJ2-3, with 9 nucleotides matching TRBD2. Germline CDR1 is SGHDN and CDR2 is FVKESK. This CDR3 has 15 residues. Losses at the gene ends were 2 bases for V and 5 bases for J; bases not matched to a gene: 5. CDR3 residues: CASSQIAGAGDTQYF. In nucleotides, the CDR3 is TGTGCCAGCAGCCAAATAGCGGGAGCGGGAGATACGCAGTATTTT.

This clonotype appeared a few times. The chain uses TRBV12-3 or TRBV12-4 and TRBJ1-1; 9 bases match TRBD1. This CDR3 spans 13 amino acids. V lost 7 bases and J lost 6; bases outside the gene matches: 6. The CDR3 nucleotides read TGTGCCAGCACCCTACAGGGGGCCGCTGAAGCTTTCTTT. It translates to CASTLQGAAEAFF.

At least ten counts were recorded for this clonotype. The chain has TRBV11-2 and TRBJ2-3; D not certain. Between the trimmed V and J ends, which lost 3 bases and 3 bases, there was a span of 10 bases. CDR1 and CDR2 (germline): SGHAT, FQNNGV. This CDR3 region has 14 residues. DNA for the CDR3: TGTGCCAGCAGCTTTGGTGGTCTAACAGATACGCAGTATTTT. As protein: CASSFGGLTDTQYF.

This sequence joins TRBV9 and TRBJ2-7, with a possible D match to TRBD2 (5 bases). CDR3 length: 15 residues. V lost 0 bases to trimming and J lost 2 bases, with 12 bases between them. The germline V gene encodes CDR1 SGDLS and CDR2 YYNGEE. CDR3 in DNA: TGTGCCAGCAGCGTAGCTGCTAGCCCAACCTACGAGCAGTACTTC. This gives the protein CASSVAASPTYEQYF.

In this sample, this clonotype turned up many times. CDR3 protein: CASSPGTSFTNEQFF. The CDR3 DNA is TGTGCCAGCAGCCCCGGGACTAGTTTTACCAATGAGCAGTTCTTC. The chain recombines TRBV7-2 with TRBJ2-1; TRBD2 aligns across 8 bases. There are 15 residues in the CDR3. V lost 5 bases to trimming and J lost 6 bases; unmatched junction nucleotides: 9. CDR1 is SGHTA and CDR2 is FQGNSA in the germline V gene.

The sample holds a few counts of this clonotype. The V and J genes are TRBV6-5 and TRBJ1-3; no reliable D call. Looked up from germline, CDR1 is MNHEY and CDR2 is SVGAGI. V dropped 0 bases and J dropped 0 bases, with 9 bases sitting between them. CDR3 length equals 16 residues. CDR3 amino acids: CASSYSRPDSGNTIYF. CDR3 nucleotide sequence: TGTGCCAGCAGTTACTCGAGGCCTGACTCTGGAAACACCATATATTTT.

Points on this clonotype: A much bigger clone sits one base away, suggesting this may be a read error. The gene calls are TRBV10-3 and TRBJ2-5, with 7 bases matching TRBD1. With V trimmed by 10 bases and J by 2 bases, 4 bases remained unmatched. The germline V gene encodes CDR1 ENHRY and CDR2 SYGVKD. The CDR3 covers 12 residues. The CDR3 DNA is TGTGCCACCAAACAGGGGCAAGAGACCCAGTACTTC. Its translation is CATKQGQETQYF.

The chain couples TRBV5-8 to TRBJ1-5; perhaps TRBD1 as D (6 bases). CDR3 length: 16 residues. Germline values: CDR1 SGHTS, CDR2 YDEGEE. V lost 1 base and J lost 8, with 19 bases in between. The CDR3 coding sequence is TGTGCCAGCAGCTTGCGGGCCGGACAGCGTTTTGAGCCCCAGCATTTT. Its translation is CASSLRAGQRFEPQHF.

This clonotype came up many times. The chain recombines TRBV6-2 or TRBV6-3 with TRBJ2-7; D possibly matches TRBD1 or TRBD2 (5 bases each). V gave up 6 bases and J gave up 4 bases, with 19 bases separating them. The CDR3 runs 15 residues. Germline V gene sequence: CDR1 MNHEY, CDR2 SVGEGT. This chain's CDR3 is CASSRDGLDNYEQYF. The DNA for the CDR3 is TGTGCCAGCAGCCGTGACGGACTGGACAATTACGAGCAGTACTTC.

This clonotype was found many times. The chain links TRBV27 to TRBJ2-7; 7 positions match TRBD1. Per the germline V gene, CDR1 is MNHEY and CDR2 is SMNVEV (reference sequence). This CDR3 comprises 15 residues. The J segment lost 2 bases and the V segment lost 6 bases, leaving 10 bases of the junction unmatched. DNA of the CDR3: TGTGCCAGCAGCCGGGACAGCGTAACTCCCTACGAGCAGTACTTC. The encoded protein is CASSRDSVTPYEQYF.

This clonotype was counted ten times or more. In DNA form, the CDR3 reads TGTGCCATCAGCGAGAGGGGAAGCTCCTACGAGCAGTACTTC. Encoded protein: CAISERGSSYEQYF. V usage is TRBV10-3 and J usage is TRBJ2-7; D may be TRBD1 or TRBD2 (5 bases each). From germline, CDR1 is ENHRY and CDR2 SYGVKD. The CDR3 runs 14 residues. The germline V and J ends were trimmed by 6 bases and 0 bases, with 12 bases remaining between them.